Listed here is a single T cell receptor beta chain. Its antigen remains unknown. Every donor provided one heparinised blood draw, which averaged about 110 mL. The data are from a study of beta chain features in type 1 diabetes. Findings of the study overall: There were fewer insertions and more deletions at the VDJ junctions of type 1 diabetes patients. PCR could preferentially amplify shorter templates, alike in patients and controls.

What was sequenced were expressed TCRB transcripts, since all of the isolated RNA had been reverse transcribed. Clones were sequenced by immunoSEQ multiplex PCR, and TCRdb holds only the in-frame ones, with some missing. The sample comprises around 500,000 clones, over 9.5% of which are singletons, and around 0.05% rests with the top ten. The V gene end was trimmed by 7 bases and the J gene end by 0 bases; junction bases not matched to a gene: 4. Germline values: CDR1 SNHLY, CDR2 FYNNEI. The CDR3 spans 14 residues. The sample consisted of naive CD4+ T cells from blood. The chain combines TRBV2 with TRBJ2-3, with 7 bases lining up with TRBD2. This receptor was obtained from a woman in her late teens or twenties in good health. CDR3 residues: CASNRDYSTDTQYF. CDR3 nucleotides: TGTGCCAGCAACCGGGACTATAGCACAGATACGCAGTATTTT.